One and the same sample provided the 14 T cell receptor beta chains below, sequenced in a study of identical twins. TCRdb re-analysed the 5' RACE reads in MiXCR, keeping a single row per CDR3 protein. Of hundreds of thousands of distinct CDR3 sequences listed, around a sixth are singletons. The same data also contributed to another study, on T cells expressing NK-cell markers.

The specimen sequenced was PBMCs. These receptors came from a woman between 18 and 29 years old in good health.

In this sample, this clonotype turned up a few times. The CDR3 bases are TGCAGCGTTTGGGTAGAGACCCAGTACTTC. It codes for CSVWVETQYF. The rearrangement uses TRBV29-1 and TRBJ2-5; D unresolved. From germline, CDR1 is SQVTM and CDR2 ANQGSEA. The CDR3 totals 10 residues. Trimming removed 5 bases from V and 4 bases from J, with 5 bases in between.

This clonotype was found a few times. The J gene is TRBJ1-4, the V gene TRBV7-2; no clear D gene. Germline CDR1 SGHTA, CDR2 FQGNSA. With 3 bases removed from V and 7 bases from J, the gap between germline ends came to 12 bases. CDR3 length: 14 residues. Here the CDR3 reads CASSFQSRSEKLFF. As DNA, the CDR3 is TGTGCCAGCAGCTTCCAATCGAGGAGTGAAAAACTGTTTTTT.

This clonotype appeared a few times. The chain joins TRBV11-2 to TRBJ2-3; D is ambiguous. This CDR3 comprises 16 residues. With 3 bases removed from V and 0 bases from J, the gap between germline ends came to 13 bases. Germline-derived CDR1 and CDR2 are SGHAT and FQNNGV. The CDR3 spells CASSFSAVSSTDTQYF. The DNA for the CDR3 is TGTGCCAGCAGCTTTTCTGCGGTGTCTAGCACAGATACGCAGTATTTT.

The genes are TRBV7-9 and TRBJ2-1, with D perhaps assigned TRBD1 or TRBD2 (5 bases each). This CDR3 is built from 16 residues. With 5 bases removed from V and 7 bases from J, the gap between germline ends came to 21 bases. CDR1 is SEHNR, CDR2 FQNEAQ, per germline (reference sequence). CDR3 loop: CASSQPGTEKWNEQFF. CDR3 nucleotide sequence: TGTGCCAGCAGCCAACCCGGGACCGAGAAGTGGAATGAGCAGTTCTTC.

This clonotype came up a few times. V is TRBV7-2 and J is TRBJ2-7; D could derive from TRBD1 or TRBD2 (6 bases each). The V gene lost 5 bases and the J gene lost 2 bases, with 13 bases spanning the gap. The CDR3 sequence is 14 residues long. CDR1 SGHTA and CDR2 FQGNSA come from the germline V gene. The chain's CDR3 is CASSQGTPPYEQYF. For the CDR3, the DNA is TGTGCCAGCAGCCAGGGGACTCCCCCCTACGAGCAGTACTTC.

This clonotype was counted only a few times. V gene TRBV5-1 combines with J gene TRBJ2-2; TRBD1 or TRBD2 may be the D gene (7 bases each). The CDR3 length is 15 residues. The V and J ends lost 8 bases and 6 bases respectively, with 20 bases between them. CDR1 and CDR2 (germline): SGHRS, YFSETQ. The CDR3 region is CASKGGGALSGELFF. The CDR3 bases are TGCGCCAGTAAGGGAGGGGGCGCATTGTCCGGGGAGCTGTTTTTT. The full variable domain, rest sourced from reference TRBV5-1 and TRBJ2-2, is KAGVTQTPRYLIKTRGQQVTLSCSPISGHRSVSWYQQTPGQGLQFLFEYFSETQRNKGNFPGRFSGRQFSNSRSEMNVSTLELGDSALYLCASKGGGALSGELFFGEGSRLTVL.

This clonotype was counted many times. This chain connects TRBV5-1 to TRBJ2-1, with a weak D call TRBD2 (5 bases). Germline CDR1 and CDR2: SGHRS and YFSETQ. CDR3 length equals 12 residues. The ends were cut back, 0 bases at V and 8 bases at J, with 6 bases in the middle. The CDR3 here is CASSLVRDEQFF. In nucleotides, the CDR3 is TGCGCCAGCAGCTTGGTGAGGGATGAGCAGTTCTTC.

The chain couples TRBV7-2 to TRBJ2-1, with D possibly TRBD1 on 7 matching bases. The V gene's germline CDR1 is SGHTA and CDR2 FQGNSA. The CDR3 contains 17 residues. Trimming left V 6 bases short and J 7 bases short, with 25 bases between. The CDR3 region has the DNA TGTGCCAGCAGAGTAGGTCCAAGGGCAGGGGGGAGGAATGAGCAGTTCTTC. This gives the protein CASRVGPRAGGRNEQFF.

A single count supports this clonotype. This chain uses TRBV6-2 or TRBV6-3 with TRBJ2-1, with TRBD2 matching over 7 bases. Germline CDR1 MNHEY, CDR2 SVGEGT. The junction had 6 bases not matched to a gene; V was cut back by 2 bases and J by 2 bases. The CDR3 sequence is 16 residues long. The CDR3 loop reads CASSYGPGLPYNEQFF. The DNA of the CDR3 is TGTGCCAGCAGTTACGGGCCGGGACTACCCTACAATGAGCAGTTCTTC.

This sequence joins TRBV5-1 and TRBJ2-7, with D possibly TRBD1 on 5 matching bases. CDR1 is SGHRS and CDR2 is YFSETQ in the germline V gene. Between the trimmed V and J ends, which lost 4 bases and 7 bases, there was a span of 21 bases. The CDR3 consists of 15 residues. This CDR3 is CASSLEGVIFREQYF. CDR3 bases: TGCGCCAGCAGCCTAGAAGGGGTGATTTTTCGGGAGCAGTACTTC.

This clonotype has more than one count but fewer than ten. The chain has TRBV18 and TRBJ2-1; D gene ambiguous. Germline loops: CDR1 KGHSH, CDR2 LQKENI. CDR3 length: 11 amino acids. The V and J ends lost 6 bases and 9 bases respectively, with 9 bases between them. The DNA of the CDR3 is TGTGCCAGCTCGTTAGACTCTGAGCAGTTCTTC. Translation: CASSLDSEQFF.

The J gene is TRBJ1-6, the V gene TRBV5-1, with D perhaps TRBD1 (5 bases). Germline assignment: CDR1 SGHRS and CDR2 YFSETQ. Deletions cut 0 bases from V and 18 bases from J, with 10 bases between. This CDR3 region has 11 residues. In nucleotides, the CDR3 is TGCGCCAGCAGCTTGGATGGGACGCCCCACTTT. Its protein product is CASSLDGTPHF.

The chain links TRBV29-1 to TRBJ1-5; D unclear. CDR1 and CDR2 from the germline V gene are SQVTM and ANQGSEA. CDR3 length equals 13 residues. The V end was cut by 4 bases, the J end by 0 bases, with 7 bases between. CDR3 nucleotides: TGCAGCGTTGTTGGGGATAGCAATCAGCCCCAGCATTTT. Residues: CSVVGDSNQPQHF. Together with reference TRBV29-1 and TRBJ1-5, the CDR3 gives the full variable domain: SAVISQKPSRDICQRGTSLTIQCQVDSQVTMMFWYRQQPGQSLTLIATANQGSEATYESGFVIDKFPISRPNLTFSTLTVSNMSPEDSSIYLCSVVGDSNQPQHFGDGTRLSIL.

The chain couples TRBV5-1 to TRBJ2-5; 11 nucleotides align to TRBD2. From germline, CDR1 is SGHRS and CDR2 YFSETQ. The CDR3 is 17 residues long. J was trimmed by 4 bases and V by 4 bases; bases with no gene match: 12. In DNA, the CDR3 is TGCGCCAGCAGCGACGGGACTAGCGGAACTCGGGGAGAGACCCAGTACTTC. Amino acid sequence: CASSDGTSGTRGETQYF.